These 2 T cell receptor beta chains were all obtained from the same sample, sequenced in a study of beta chain features in type 1 diabetes. Study results and caveats: Significant though moderate, a shortening of TCRB CDR3s appeared in all four CD4+ subsets of Type 1 diabetes patients.

Every isolated RNA sample was fully reverse transcribed, so sequencing captured expressed TCRB transcripts. TCRdb's copy holds only in-frame clones and misses some; the assay was immunoSEQ multiplex PCR. The table lists a few hundred thousand clones, around 13% of them singletons, with over 0.008% in the top ten. Antigens of these TCRs are unknown. Sequencing used naive CD4+ T cells from blood. Receptors originate from a woman younger than 30 with type 1 diabetes.

The genes are TRBV7-2 and TRBJ2-1; 7 bases line up with TRBD2. CDR3 size: 15 residues. With 3 bases clipped from V and 5 bases from J, the junction kept 7 bases outside the gene matches. Germline V gene lookup returns CDR1 SGHTA and CDR2 FQGNSA. The CDR3 DNA reads as TGTGCCAGCAGCTTCCCGGGACTACCGAACAATGAGCAGTTCTTC. It codes for CASSFPGLPNNEQFF.

The chain uses TRBV11-2 and TRBJ1-1; D uncertain. CDR3 length equals 12 residues. Deletions cut 3 bases from V and 11 bases from J, with 13 bases between. The germline V gene encodes CDR1 SGHAT and CDR2 FQNNGV. CDR3 DNA: TGTGCCAGCAGCTTGGGAGGGCAGCGGGCTTTCTTT. As protein: CASSLGGQRAFF.